This paragraph covers one TCR beta chain sequence. V was pared by 0 bases and J by 7 bases, with 5 bases of the junction left unmatched. Germline lookup yields CDR1 GTSNPN and CDR2 SVGIG (reference sequence). The CDR3 sequence is 14 residues long. All of the isolated RNA was reverse transcribed, so expressed TCRB transcripts were sequenced. Produced via immunoSEQ multiplex PCR; TCRdb's table is partial and in-frame only. This table holds some 400,000 clones, around 16% found once. This sample was included in a study of beta chain features in type 1 diabetes. The rearrangement uses TRBV30 and TRBJ1-5; 8 nucleotides agree with TRBD1. The sequencing input was naive CD4+ T cells from blood. The source is a woman between 18 and 29 years old in good health. CDR3 DNA sequence: TGTGCCTGGAGTGTGAACAGGGGGGAGCAGCCCCAGCATTTT. The encoded protein is CAWSVNRGEQPQHF.